This T cell receptor beta chain was found in a study of graft-versus-host responses after intestinal transplantation. About the research overall: Each recipient received a multivisceral, liver-intestinal, or isolated intestinal graft. All recipients got anti-thymocyte globulin induction, then tacrolimus and steroids for 3 to 4 years.

The CDR3 contains 16 residues. Trimming took 2 bases from V and 1 from J, leaving 13 bases between them. The germline V gene encodes CDR1 SGHAT and CDR2 FQNNGV. Study-wide results and caveats: The study associated peak circulating GvH clone levels with early post-transplant HvG declines. Detected in recipient marrow were GvH clones, some of which were first observed in ileum or blood.

Assay used: immunoSEQ multiplex PCR; TCRdb lists only in-frame clones, some missing. Here the sample spans tens of thousands of clones, roughly 91% being singletons. Note on this clone: Its antigen is not identified.

V and J are TRBV11-2 and TRBJ2-3, with a possible D match to TRBD2 (6 bases). Material: unstimulated CD8+ T cells sorted from spleen or lymph node cells, obtained before intestinal transplant. The receptor comes from a human donor who received an intestinal transplant. CDR3 sequence: CASSLRAGWGTDTQYF. CDR3 nucleotides: TGTGCCAGCAGCTTACGGGCGGGATGGGGCACAGATACGCAGTATTTT.